This is a list of T cell receptor beta chains from one sample in a study of shared clonotypes between healthy human individuals. This table comes from immunoSEQ multiplex PCR, and its TCRdb copy is limited to in-frame clones, with some not included. The sample records under 1 million clones, approximately 97% being singletons. The sample taken for sequencing was naive CD8+ T cells sorted from blood. The receptor set was obtained from a man between 25 and 39 years old in good health. CDR3s include the opening cysteine and the closing phenylalanine or tryptophan. Each record gives: CDR3 DNA, CDR3 protein, V gene, D gene, J gene, clone size. D genes are given only for firm matches. Some rows have no size entry. The others give once, few or many, or a class for an expanded clone.

cdr3_nt: TGTGCCAGCAGCTTAGCCCCCCCCACTAGCGGAGGCTACGAGCAGTACTTC; cdr3_aa: CASSLAPPTSGGYEQYF; v_call: TRBV11-2; d_call: TRBD2; j_call: TRBJ2-7; clone_size: once
cdr3_nt: TGCGCCAGCAGTGAGTCGACCGTTCGCTCTAATGAAAAACTGTTTTTT; cdr3_aa: CASSESTVRSNEKLFF; v_call: TRBV10-2; d_call: -; j_call: TRBJ1-4; clone_size: -
cdr3_nt: TGTGCCAGCAGCTCCCCACTGACCTACGAGCAGTACTTC; cdr3_aa: CASSSPLTYEQYF; v_call: TRBV7-8; d_call: -; j_call: TRBJ2-7; clone_size: -
cdr3_nt: TGTGCCACCAGCAGTAGGGGGCTCCCCCTCTCCTACGAGCAGTACTTC; cdr3_aa: CATSSRGLPLSYEQYF; v_call: TRBV15; d_call: TRBD1; j_call: TRBJ2-7; clone_size: -
cdr3_nt: TGTGCCAGCAGCGCCGGAGCGGGAGTTTCCCACGAGCAGTACTTC; cdr3_aa: CASSAGAGVSHEQYF; v_call: TRBV11-2; d_call: TRBD2; j_call: TRBJ2-7; clone_size: -
cdr3_nt: TGTGCCAGCAGCTTATCGGGGACTGAAGCTTTCTTT; cdr3_aa: CASSLSGTEAFF; v_call: TRBV13; d_call: -; j_call: TRBJ1-1; clone_size: -
cdr3_nt: TGTGCCAGTAGCGCCCAGGCAGGACTCTATGGCTACACCTTC; cdr3_aa: CASSAQAGLYGYTF; v_call: TRBV19; d_call: -; j_call: TRBJ1-2; clone_size: -
cdr3_nt: TGTGCCAGCAGCTTACAGGTCAACTATGGCTACACCTTC; cdr3_aa: CASSLQVNYGYTF; v_call: TRBV7-9; d_call: -; j_call: TRBJ1-2; clone_size: -
cdr3_nt: TGCGCCAGCAGCCAAGATCACACAGGGGGAAGGGAGCAGTACTTC; cdr3_aa: CASSQDHTGGREQYF; v_call: TRBV4-1; d_call: TRBD1; j_call: TRBJ2-7; clone_size: -
cdr3_nt: TGCGCCAGCAGTCGGCGGGACCAAGAGACCCAGTACTTC; cdr3_aa: CASSRRDQETQYF; v_call: TRBV4-1; d_call: -; j_call: TRBJ2-5; clone_size: -
cdr3_nt: TGTGCCAGCAGCCCTTTATGGGGCGAGCAGTACTTC; cdr3_aa: CASSPLWGEQYF; v_call: TRBV28; d_call: -; j_call: TRBJ2-7; clone_size: -
cdr3_nt: TGTGCCAGCAGCTTATCGCGGGTACTAATCACAGATACGCAGTATTTT; cdr3_aa: CASSLSRVLITDTQYF; v_call: TRBV7-8; d_call: -; j_call: TRBJ2-3; clone_size: -
cdr3_nt: TGTGCCAGCAGCTCCGGCCGTCGGGGGAAGAAATATGGCTACACCTTC; cdr3_aa: CASSSGRRGKKYGYTF; v_call: TRBV5-6; d_call: -; j_call: TRBJ1-2; clone_size: -
cdr3_nt: TGTGCCAGCAGTCCCCGAGAAAGGGAAACATATGGCTACACCTTC; cdr3_aa: CASSPRERETYGYTF; v_call: TRBV6-5; d_call: -; j_call: TRBJ1-2; clone_size: -
cdr3_nt: TGTGCCAGCAGCTTAGACGCGGGTTCGGGGGAGACCCAGTACTTC; cdr3_aa: CASSLDAGSGETQYF; v_call: TRBV7-3; d_call: -; j_call: TRBJ2-5; clone_size: -
cdr3_nt: TGCGCCAGCGGAGCTCGGTCAGGGGCCTACGAGCAGTACTTC; cdr3_aa: CASGARSGAYEQYF; v_call: TRBV10-2; d_call: -; j_call: TRBJ2-7; clone_size: -
cdr3_nt: TGTGCCAGCAGCGGCACGCGGGAGGACACCGGGGAGCTGTTTTTT; cdr3_aa: CASSGTREDTGELFF; v_call: TRBV7-9; d_call: TRBD2; j_call: TRBJ2-2; clone_size: -
cdr3_nt: TGCAGCGTTGACCTACCGGGACCCTACTACGAGCAGTACTTC; cdr3_aa: CSVDLPGPYYEQYF; v_call: TRBV29-1; d_call: -; j_call: TRBJ2-7; clone_size: -
cdr3_nt: TGTGCCAGCAGTTTAAGTGGGAGAAGATACGAGCAGTACTTC; cdr3_aa: CASSLSGRRYEQYF; v_call: TRBV27; d_call: -; j_call: TRBJ2-7; clone_size: -
cdr3_nt: TGTGCCACCAGCAGAGCTAGCGGTTCCTACAATGAGCAGTTCTTC; cdr3_aa: CATSRASGSYNEQFF; v_call: TRBV15; d_call: TRBD2; j_call: TRBJ2-1; clone_size: -
cdr3_nt: TGTGCCAGTAATCCAACTAGTACCGCAGATGAGCAGTTCTTC; cdr3_aa: CASNPTSTADEQFF; v_call: TRBV19; d_call: -; j_call: TRBJ2-1; clone_size: -
cdr3_nt: TGCGCCAGCAGCTCGGACCGATTCTCCACAGATACGCAGTATTTT; cdr3_aa: CASSSDRFSTDTQYF; v_call: TRBV5-1; d_call: -; j_call: TRBJ2-3; clone_size: -
cdr3_nt: TGTGCCAGCAGTTTTTACCGGGTAGGGGGTCCCTTCAATCAGCCCCAGCATTTT; cdr3_aa: CASSFYRVGGPFNQPQHF; v_call: TRBV28; d_call: -; j_call: TRBJ1-5; clone_size: once
cdr3_nt: TGCGCCAGCAGTGAGTCGAGCGGCGGGAATTACAATGAGCAGTTCTTC; cdr3_aa: CASSESSGGNYNEQFF; v_call: TRBV10-1; d_call: -; j_call: TRBJ2-1; clone_size: once
cdr3_nt: TGTGCAAGTCGCTTAAGGCTCGAAGGAGGAAAGGGGAATCAGCCCCAGCATTTT; cdr3_aa: CASRLRLEGGKGNQPQHF; v_call: TRBV12-2; d_call: -; j_call: TRBJ1-5; clone_size: -
cdr3_nt: TGTGCCAGCAGTTCAAAACTCGGCCGGGGCAATCAGCCCCAGCATTTT; cdr3_aa: CASSSKLGRGNQPQHF; v_call: TRBV7-8; d_call: -; j_call: TRBJ1-5; clone_size: -
cdr3_nt: TGTGCCAGCAGCCCCAGTAACAGGATTGAAGCTTTCTTT; cdr3_aa: CASSPSNRIEAFF; v_call: TRBV5-4; d_call: -; j_call: TRBJ1-1; clone_size: -
cdr3_nt: TGTGCCAGCAGTGAAGGGAAGGGCCAAAGTAACAATGAGCAGTTCTTC; cdr3_aa: CASSEGKGQSNNEQFF; v_call: TRBV2; d_call: -; j_call: TRBJ2-1; clone_size: -
cdr3_nt: TGTGCCAGTCTTCCCCCGTCCAGTCTCGAGCAGTTCTTC; cdr3_aa: CASLPPSSLEQFF; v_call: TRBV7-9; d_call: -; j_call: TRBJ2-1; clone_size: once
cdr3_nt: TGTGCCACCGAACCGGGGGGCGGAGAGACTGAAGCTTTCTTT; cdr3_aa: CATEPGGGETEAFF; v_call: TRBV15; d_call: -; j_call: TRBJ1-1; clone_size: -
cdr3_nt: TGTGCCTGGGAGGGGACCGGGGAGCTGTTTTTT; cdr3_aa: CAWEGTGELFF; v_call: TRBV30; d_call: -; j_call: TRBJ2-2; clone_size: -
cdr3_nt: TGCGCCAGCAGCTTCCGGGCCAGCACAGATACGCAGTATTTT; cdr3_aa: CASSFRASTDTQYF; v_call: TRBV5-1; d_call: -; j_call: TRBJ2-3; clone_size: -
cdr3_nt: TGTGCCAGCAGTTCGGTTAGGGACACTGAAGCTTTCTTT; cdr3_aa: CASSSVRDTEAFF; v_call: TRBV28; d_call: -; j_call: TRBJ1-1; clone_size: once
cdr3_nt: TGTGCCAGCAGTGGGACAGGGAAAAATCAGCCCCAGCATTTT; cdr3_aa: CASSGTGKNQPQHF; v_call: TRBV6-1; d_call: TRBD1; j_call: TRBJ1-5; clone_size: -
cdr3_nt: TGTGCCAGCAGTTACGGGGACAGGGGTTACGAGCAGTACTTC; cdr3_aa: CASSYGDRGYEQYF; v_call: TRBV6-5; d_call: TRBD1; j_call: TRBJ2-7; clone_size: -
cdr3_nt: TGTGCCTGGGACCGAGGCAATGAGCAGTTCTTC; cdr3_aa: CAWDRGNEQFF; v_call: TRBV30; d_call: -; j_call: TRBJ2-1; clone_size: -
cdr3_nt: TGTGCCAGCAGTTTCAGGACAGGCAGCATGAACACTGAAGCTTTCTTT; cdr3_aa: CASSFRTGSMNTEAFF; v_call: TRBV28; d_call: TRBD1; j_call: TRBJ1-1; clone_size: -
cdr3_nt: TGCAGCGTTGAATTTGAACTAGTAGACTACAATGAGCAGTTCTTC; cdr3_aa: CSVEFELVDYNEQFF; v_call: TRBV29-1; d_call: -; j_call: TRBJ2-1; clone_size: -
cdr3_nt: TGTGCCAGCAGCGTAGATGGCGGCAGCTCCTACAATGAGCAGTTCTTC; cdr3_aa: CASSVDGGSSYNEQFF; v_call: TRBV9; d_call: -; j_call: TRBJ2-1; clone_size: -
cdr3_nt: TGTGCCATTGATGCAGGGCCCTACGAGCAGTACTTC; cdr3_aa: CAIDAGPYEQYF; v_call: TRBV28; d_call: -; j_call: TRBJ2-7; clone_size: -
cdr3_nt: TGCAGCGTTGTGGCTAGCATGCAAGAGACCCAGTACTTC; cdr3_aa: CSVVASMQETQYF; v_call: TRBV29-1; d_call: -; j_call: TRBJ2-5; clone_size: -
cdr3_nt: TGTGCCACCCGGCCGGGACTAGCGGGAGGTACTACCTACAATGAGCAGTTCTTC; cdr3_aa: CATRPGLAGGTTYNEQFF; v_call: TRBV14; d_call: TRBD2; j_call: TRBJ2-1; clone_size: -
cdr3_nt: TGTGCCAGCAGTTTAGTCGGGACAGGGGACTACGAGCAGTACTTC; cdr3_aa: CASSLVGTGDYEQYF; v_call: TRBV28; d_call: TRBD1; j_call: TRBJ2-7; clone_size: -
cdr3_nt: TGTGCCAGCAGCCCCCGGCCGGACGGAATGGCGAACACTGAAGCTTTCTTT; cdr3_aa: CASSPRPDGMANTEAFF; v_call: TRBV9; d_call: -; j_call: TRBJ1-1; clone_size: -
cdr3_nt: TGTGCCAGCAGCGTGGCACTAGCGTACTACAATGAGCAGTTCTTC; cdr3_aa: CASSVALAYYNEQFF; v_call: TRBV9; d_call: TRBD2; j_call: TRBJ2-1; clone_size: -